This T cell receptor (beta chain) is from a study of CD4 and CD8 cells across lung adenocarcinoma regions. Samples came from patients with localized non-small cell lung adenocarcinoma. About this clonotype itself: One end of the junction varies from germline; a read error may be responsible.

MiXCR, applied by TCRdb to the PCR reads, yields one record per CDR3 protein. Here the sample spans under 20,000 distinct CDR3 sequences, 51% being singletons. The CDR3 loop spans 15 amino acids. Germline CDR1 is MNHNS and CDR2 is SASEGT. This rearrangement joins TRBV6-1 to TRBJ2-3, with 7 nucleotides matching TRBD2. Sequencing input: CD8+ T cells from the center of a lung tumor. The clonotype was recovered from a female donor with lung adenocarcinoma. The CD4 and CD8 labels of this study may be unreliable. The CDR3 DNA is TGTGCCAGCAGAAGGGACTACAGCGCCACAGATACCCAGTACTTT. This gives the protein CASRRDYSATDTQYF.